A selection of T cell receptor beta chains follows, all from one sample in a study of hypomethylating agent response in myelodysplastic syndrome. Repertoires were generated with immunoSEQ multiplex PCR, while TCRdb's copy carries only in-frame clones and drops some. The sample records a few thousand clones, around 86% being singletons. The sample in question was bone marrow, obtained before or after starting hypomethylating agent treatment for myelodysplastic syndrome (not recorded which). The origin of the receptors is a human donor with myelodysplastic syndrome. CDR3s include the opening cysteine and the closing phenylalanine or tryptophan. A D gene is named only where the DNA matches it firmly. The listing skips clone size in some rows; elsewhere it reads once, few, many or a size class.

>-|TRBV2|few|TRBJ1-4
CASSVGEKLFF
TGTGCCAGCAGTGTCGGGGAAAAACTGTTTTTT
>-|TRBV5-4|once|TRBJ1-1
CASSLRTGNTEAFF
TGTGCCAGCAGCCTGAGGACGGGAAACACTGAAGCTTTCTTT
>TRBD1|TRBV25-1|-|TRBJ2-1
CASSVGTGSHNEQFF
TGTGCCAGCAGTGTAGGGACAGGGAGTCACAATGAGCAGTTCTTC
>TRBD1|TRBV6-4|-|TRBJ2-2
CASSAGQGANTGELFF
TGTGCCAGCAGTGCCGGACAGGGGGCGAACACCGGGGAGCTGTTTTTT
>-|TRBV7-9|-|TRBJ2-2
CASSLAGQGELFF
TGTGCCAGCAGCTTAGCAGGCCAGGGAGAGCTGTTTTTT
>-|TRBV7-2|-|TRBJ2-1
CASSLLARFSGEQFF
TGTGCCAGCAGCCTTCTAGCGCGTTTTTCAGGGGAGCAGTTCTTC
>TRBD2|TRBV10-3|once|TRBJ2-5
CAISEGTSGRLAETQYF
TGTGCCATCAGTGAGGGGACTAGCGGGAGACTCGCGGAGACCCAGTACTTC
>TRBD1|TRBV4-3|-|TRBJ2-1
CASSQDTGTGGGNEQFF
TGCGCCAGCAGCCAAGATACGGGGACAGGGGGGGGGAATGAGCAGTTCTTC
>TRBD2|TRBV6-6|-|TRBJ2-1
CASKQEGGSVYNEQFF
TGTGCCAGCAAACAGGAGGGCGGGAGCGTGTACAATGAGCAGTTCTTC
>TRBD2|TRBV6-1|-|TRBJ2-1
CASSRAGAYNEQFF
TGTGCCAGCAGTCGGGCGGGAGCCTACAATGAGCAGTTCTTC
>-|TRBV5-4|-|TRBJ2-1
CASSSLGGGDEQFF
TGTGCCAGCAGCTCCCTTGGAGGGGGCGATGAGCAGTTCTTC
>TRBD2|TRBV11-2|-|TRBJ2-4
CASSAGLAGVRLNIQYF
TGTGCCAGCAGCGCGGGACTAGCGGGAGTGCGTTTAAACATTCAGTACTTC
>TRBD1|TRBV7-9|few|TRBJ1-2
CASSARQGISNGYTF
TGTGCCAGCAGCGCCAGACAGGGGATCAGTAATGGCTACACCTTC
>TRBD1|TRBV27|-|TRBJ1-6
CASSHGTGDSPLHF
TGTGCCAGCAGTCACGGGACAGGTGATTCACCCCTCCACTTT
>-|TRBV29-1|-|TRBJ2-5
CSAGGGIGETQYF
TGCAGCGCTGGAGGGGGAATAGGGGAGACCCAGTACTTC
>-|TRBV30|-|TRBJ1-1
CAWSTTTLVGTEAFF
TGTGCCTGGAGTACTACGACACTGGTGGGCACTGAAGCTTTCTTT
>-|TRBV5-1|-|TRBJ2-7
CASSLSTSYEQYF
TGCGCCAGCAGCTTGAGTACGTCGTACGAGCAGTACTTC
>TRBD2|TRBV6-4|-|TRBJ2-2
CASSAPPLAENTGELFF
TGTGCCAGCAGTGCCCCGCCGCTAGCGGAGAACACCGGGGAGCTGTTTTTT
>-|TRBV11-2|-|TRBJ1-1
CASSLELVVGRRRKGTEAFF
TGTGCCAGCAGCTTAGAGTTGGTGGTCGGACGACGCCGGAAGGGCACTGAAGCTTTCTTT
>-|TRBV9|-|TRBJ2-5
CASSPTQLETQYF
TGTGCCAGCAGCCCCACTCAGTTGGAGACCCAGTACTTC
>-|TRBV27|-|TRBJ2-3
CASRAHRTDTQYF
TGTGCCAGCAGAGCCCACAGGACAGATACGCAGTATTTT
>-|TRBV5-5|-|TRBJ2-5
CASSLEGEKTQYF
TGTGCCAGCAGCTTGGAGGGAGAAAAGACCCAGTACTTC
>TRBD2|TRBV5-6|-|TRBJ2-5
CASSLRLAGGVGETQYF
TGTGCCAGCAGCTTGAGGTTAGCGGGAGGGGTCGGAGAGACCCAGTACTTC
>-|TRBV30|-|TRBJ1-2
CAWSVGTFYGYTF
TGTGCCTGGAGTGTTGGGACCTTCTATGGCTACACCTTC
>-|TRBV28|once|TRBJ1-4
CASSKGGASREKLFF
TGTGCCAGCAGCAAAGGTGGGGCTAGTCGTGAAAAACTGTTTTTT
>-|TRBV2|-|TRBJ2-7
CASSDPYEQYF
TGTGCCAGCAGTGATCCCTACGAGCAGTACTTC
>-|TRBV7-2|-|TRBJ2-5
CASSLSRGETQYF
TGTGCCAGCAGCTTAAGTCGGGGAGAGACCCAGTACTTC
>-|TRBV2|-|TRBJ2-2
CASSVLLSGELFF
TGTGCCAGCAGTGTTCTCTTGTCCGGGGAGCTGTTTTTT
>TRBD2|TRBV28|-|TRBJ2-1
CASSPGTSAYNEQFF
TGTGCCAGCAGTCCTGGGACTAGCGCTTACAATGAGCAGTTCTTC
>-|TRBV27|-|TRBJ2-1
CASSLVNSYNEQFF
TGTGCCAGCAGCCTAGTTAACTCCTACAATGAGCAGTTCTTC
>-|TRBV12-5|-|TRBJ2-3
CASGPGTSDTQYF
TGTGCTAGTGGCCCCGGGACTTCGGATACGCAGTATTTT
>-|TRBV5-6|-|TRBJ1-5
CASSLGPGSNQPQHF
TGTGCCAGCAGCCTAGGACCTGGGAGCAATCAGCCCCAGCATTTT
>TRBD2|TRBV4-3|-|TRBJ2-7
CASSQEIGGSSYEQYF
TGCGCCAGCAGCCAAGAAATCGGCGGGAGCTCCTACGAGCAGTACTTC
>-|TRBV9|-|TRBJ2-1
CASSVIEGEQFF
TGTGCCAGCAGCGTCATCGAGGGTGAGCAGTTCTTC
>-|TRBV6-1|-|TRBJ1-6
CAGSRGFDSPLHF
TGTGCCGGGTCCCGGGGGTTCGATTCACCCCTCCACTTT
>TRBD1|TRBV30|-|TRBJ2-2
CAWGQARGELFF
TGTGCCTGGGGACAGGCGAGGGGGGAGCTGTTTTTT
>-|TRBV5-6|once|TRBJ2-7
CASSPSTGGDYEQYF
TGTGCCAGCAGCCCAAGCACAGGGGGGGACTACGAGCAGTACTTC
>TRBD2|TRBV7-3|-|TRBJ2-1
CASSPSGGLTGQFF
TGTGCCAGCAGCCCGTCGGGAGGACTCACCGGGCAGTTCTTC
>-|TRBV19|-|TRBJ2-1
CASSSWTYNEQFF
TGTGCCAGTAGTAGCTGGACCTACAATGAGCAGTTCTTC
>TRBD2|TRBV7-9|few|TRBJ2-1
CASSTGTSGASYNEQFF
TGTGCCAGCAGCACCGGGACTAGCGGGGCTAGCTACAATGAGCAGTTCTTC
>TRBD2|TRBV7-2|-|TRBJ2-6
CASSLLAGAGANVLTF
TGTGCCAGCAGCTTACTTGCGGGGGCTGGGGCCAACGTCCTGACTTTC
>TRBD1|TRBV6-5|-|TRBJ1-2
CASQRDRDLGGYTF
TGTGCCAGCCAAAGGGACAGGGACCTTGGGGGCTACACCTTC
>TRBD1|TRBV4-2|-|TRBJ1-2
CASSQGRQGDGYTF
TGTGCCAGCAGCCAGGGACGACAGGGGGATGGCTACACCTTC
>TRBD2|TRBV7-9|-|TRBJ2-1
CASSLSAGGTYNEQFF
TGTGCCAGCAGCTTGTCAGCGGGAGGTACGTACAATGAGCAGTTCTTC
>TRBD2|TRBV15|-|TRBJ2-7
CATSRGRLADPYEQYF
TGTGCCACCAGCAGAGGCCGTCTAGCGGACCCCTACGAGCAGTACTTC